The rows below give T cell receptor beta chains drawn from one sample of a study of PD-L1 blockade in urothelial cancer. Using immunoSEQ multiplex PCR, the repertoire was profiled, and TCRdb retains in-frame clones only, with some absent. The sample holds some 48,000 clones; about 86% are singletons and the top ten take more than 9%. The sample in question was PBMCs, obtained around atezolizumab (anti-PD-L1) treatment. All receptors derive from a man in his 60s with urothelial cancer. CDR3s leave out the opening cysteine and the closing phenylalanine or tryptophan. Each record gives: clone size, CDR3 length, V gene, CDR3 protein. Clone size is stated in some rows and not others, as once, few, many or a class when expanded.

abundance: NA
len: 12
v_gene: TRBV27
CDR3aa: ASSPTRQGGGYT

abundance: NA
len: 13
v_gene: TRBV7-9
CDR3aa: ASSRRQGAGEKLF

abundance: NA
len: 17
v_gene: TRBV2
CDR3aa: ASSEAPGVSVVGNQPQH

abundance: NA
len: 13
v_gene: TRBV6-4
CDR3aa: ASSGGPGSYNEQF

abundance: NA
len: 14
v_gene: TRBV6-6
CDR3aa: ASRTTSGGHQETQY

abundance: NA
len: 12
v_gene: TRBV6-5
CDR3aa: ASRGTEYNSPLH

abundance: NA
len: 13
v_gene: TRBV15
CDR3aa: ATRSTRSYNSPLH

abundance: NA
len: 10
v_gene: TRBV28
CDR3aa: ASSQVADTQY

abundance: NA
len: 11
v_gene: TRBV4-2
CDR3aa: ASSLETGEGYT

abundance: NA
len: 13
v_gene: TRBV5-1
CDR3aa: ASRSSGGRADTQY

abundance: NA
len: 14
v_gene: TRBV5-4
CDR3aa: ASSPPRAGPTDTQY

abundance: NA
len: 8
v_gene: TRBV20-1
CDR3aa: SAISEKLF

abundance: once
len: 13
v_gene: TRBV28
CDR3aa: ASNKLLTASYEQY

abundance: NA
len: 11
v_gene: TRBV6-1
CDR3aa: ASTPRSADTQY

abundance: NA
len: 11
v_gene: TRBV28
CDR3aa: ASSFNRYTEAF

abundance: few
len: 10
v_gene: TRBV2
CDR3aa: ASSPRVYGYT

abundance: NA
len: 12
v_gene: TRBV5-1
CDR3aa: ASSPDSLNYGYT

abundance: NA
len: 13
v_gene: TRBV9
CDR3aa: ASSVDEGFTDTQY

abundance: NA
len: 12
v_gene: TRBV27
CDR3aa: ASSLSSGDNEQF

abundance: NA
len: 14
v_gene: TRBV11-3
CDR3aa: ASSAQGQGSYNEQF

abundance: NA
len: 17
v_gene: TRBV7-6
CDR3aa: ASSQRLRGGIYLSDTQY

abundance: NA
len: 11
v_gene: TRBV29-1
CDR3aa: SVGLVEGGTQY

abundance: NA
len: 11
v_gene: TRBV19
CDR3aa: ASSLSGARGYT

abundance: NA
len: 12
v_gene: TRBV9
CDR3aa: ASSVSGGYNEQF

abundance: NA
len: 15
v_gene: TRBV7-2
CDR3aa: ASSLDGTSGTTGELF

abundance: NA
len: 13
v_gene: TRBV6-6
CDR3aa: ASSNSGGIQETQY

abundance: NA
len: 12
v_gene: TRBV28
CDR3aa: ASRPGQGGGREY

abundance: NA
len: 12
v_gene: TRBV5-4
CDR3aa: ASSLERSRSPLH

abundance: NA
len: 14
v_gene: TRBV28
CDR3aa: ASSLGGHNTNEKLF

abundance: NA
len: 17
v_gene: TRBV7-9
CDR3aa: ASRQKTLPTGESGNTIY

abundance: NA
len: 16
v_gene: TRBV4-3
CDR3aa: ASSQDPEVASGANVLT

abundance: NA
len: 12
v_gene: TRBV30
CDR3aa: AWRRLVGTGELF

abundance: NA
len: 11
v_gene: TRBV27
CDR3aa: ASSQQGRTEAF

abundance: NA
len: 13
v_gene: TRBV5-1
CDR3aa: ASSTQGAYNSPLH

abundance: NA
len: 15
v_gene: TRBV18
CDR3aa: ASSPGTGGSNTGELF

abundance: NA
len: 12
v_gene: TRBV15
CDR3aa: ATSRPGQGEKLF

abundance: once
len: 11
v_gene: TRBV28
CDR3aa: ASSFTGSVEQY

abundance: NA
len: 13
v_gene: TRBV5-4
CDR3aa: ASSLETGGYNEQF

abundance: NA
len: 13
v_gene: TRBV2
CDR3aa: ASSESAGGGDEQF

abundance: NA
len: 14
v_gene: TRBV4-3
CDR3aa: ASSQDNSGGADTQY

abundance: NA
len: 9
v_gene: TRBV30
CDR3aa: AWSVNWEQF

abundance: NA
len: 12
v_gene: TRBV11-3
CDR3aa: ASSFRTENSPLH

abundance: NA
len: 12
v_gene: TRBV5-4
CDR3aa: ASSFYGPGYEQY